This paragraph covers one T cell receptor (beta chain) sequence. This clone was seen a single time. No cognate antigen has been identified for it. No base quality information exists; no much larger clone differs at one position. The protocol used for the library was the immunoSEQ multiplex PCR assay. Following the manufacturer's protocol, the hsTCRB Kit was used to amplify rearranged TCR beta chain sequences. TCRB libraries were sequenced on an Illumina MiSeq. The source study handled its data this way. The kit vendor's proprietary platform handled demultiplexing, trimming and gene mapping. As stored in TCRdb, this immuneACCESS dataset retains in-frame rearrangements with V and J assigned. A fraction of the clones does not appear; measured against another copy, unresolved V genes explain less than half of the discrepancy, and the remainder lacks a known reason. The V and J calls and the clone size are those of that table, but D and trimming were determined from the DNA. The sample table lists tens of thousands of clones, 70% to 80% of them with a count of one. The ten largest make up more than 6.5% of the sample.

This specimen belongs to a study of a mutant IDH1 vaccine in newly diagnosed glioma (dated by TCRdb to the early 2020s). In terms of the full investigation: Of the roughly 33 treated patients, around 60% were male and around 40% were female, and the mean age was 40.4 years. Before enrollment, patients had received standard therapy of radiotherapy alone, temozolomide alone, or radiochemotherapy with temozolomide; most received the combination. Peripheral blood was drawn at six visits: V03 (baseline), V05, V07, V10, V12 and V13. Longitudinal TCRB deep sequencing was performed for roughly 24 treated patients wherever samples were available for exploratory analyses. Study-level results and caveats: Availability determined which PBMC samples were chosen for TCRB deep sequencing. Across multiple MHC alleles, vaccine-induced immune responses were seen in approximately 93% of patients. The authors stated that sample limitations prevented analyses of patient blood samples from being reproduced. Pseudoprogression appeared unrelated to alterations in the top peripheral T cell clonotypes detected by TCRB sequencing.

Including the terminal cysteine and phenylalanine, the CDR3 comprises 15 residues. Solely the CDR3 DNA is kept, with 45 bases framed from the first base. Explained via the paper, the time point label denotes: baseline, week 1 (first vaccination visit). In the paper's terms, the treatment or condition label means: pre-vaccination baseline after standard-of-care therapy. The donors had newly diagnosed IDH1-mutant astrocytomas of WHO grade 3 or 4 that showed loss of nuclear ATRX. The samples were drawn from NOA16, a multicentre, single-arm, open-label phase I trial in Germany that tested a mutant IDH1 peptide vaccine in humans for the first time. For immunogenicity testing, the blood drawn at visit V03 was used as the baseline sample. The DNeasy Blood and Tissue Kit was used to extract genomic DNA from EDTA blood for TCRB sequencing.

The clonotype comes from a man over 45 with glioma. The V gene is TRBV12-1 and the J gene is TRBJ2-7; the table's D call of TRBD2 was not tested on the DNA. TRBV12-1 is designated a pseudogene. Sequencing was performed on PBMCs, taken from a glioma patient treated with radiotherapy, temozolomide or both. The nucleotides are TGTGCCAGCAGCTTCATTAGCGGGGCCCCCTACGAGCAGTACTTC. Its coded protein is CASSFISGAPYEQYF.